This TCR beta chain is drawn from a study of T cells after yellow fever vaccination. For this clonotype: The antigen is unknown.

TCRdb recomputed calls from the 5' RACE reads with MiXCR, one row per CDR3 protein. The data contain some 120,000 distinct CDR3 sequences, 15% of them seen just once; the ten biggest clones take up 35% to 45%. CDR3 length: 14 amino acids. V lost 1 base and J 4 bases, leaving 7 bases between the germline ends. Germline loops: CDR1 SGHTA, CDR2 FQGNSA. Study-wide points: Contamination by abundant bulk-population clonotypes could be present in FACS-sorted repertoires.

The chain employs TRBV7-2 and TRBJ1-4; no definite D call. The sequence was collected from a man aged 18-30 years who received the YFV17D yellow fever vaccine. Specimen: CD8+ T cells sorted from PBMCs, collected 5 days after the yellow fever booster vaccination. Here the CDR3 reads CASSLGAFNEKLFF. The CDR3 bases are TGTGCCAGCAGCTTAGGGGCCTTTAATGAAAAACTGTTTTTT.